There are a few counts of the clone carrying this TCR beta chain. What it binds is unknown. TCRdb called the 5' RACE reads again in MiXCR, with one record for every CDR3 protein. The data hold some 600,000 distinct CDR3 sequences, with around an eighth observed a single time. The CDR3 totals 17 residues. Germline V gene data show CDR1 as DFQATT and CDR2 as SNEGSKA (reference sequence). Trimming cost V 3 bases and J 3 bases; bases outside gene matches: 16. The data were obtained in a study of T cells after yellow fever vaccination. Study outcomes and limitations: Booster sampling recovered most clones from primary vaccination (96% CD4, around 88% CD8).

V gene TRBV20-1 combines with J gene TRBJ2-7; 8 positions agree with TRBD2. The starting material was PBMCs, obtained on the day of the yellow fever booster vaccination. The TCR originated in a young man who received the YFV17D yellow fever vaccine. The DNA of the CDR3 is TGCAGTGCTAGTGAGATCCTAACTAGCGGCTCCTACTACGAGCAGTACTTC. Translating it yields CSASEILTSGSYYEQYF.